Shown below are 28 T cell receptor beta chains from a single sample sequenced in a study of Ad26.COV2.S vaccination and SARS-CoV-2 variants (dated by TCRdb to about 2021). Reading the label with the study, this specimen's treatment or condition is: around 19 received Ad26.COV2.S at low or high dose, single or two shots; about 5 received placebo; per-sample allocation not given. For vaccine and placebo recipients, the sequenced repertoires came from samples collected on day 63 after the first injection. The protocol used for the library was the immunoSEQ multiplex PCR assay. TCRdb's version of the immuneACCESS table is confined to in-frame rearrangements and falls short of the full clone set. An unresolved V gene accounts for under half of the shortfall where checked; the remainder is of unknown origin. In all, the sample holds fewer than 800,000 clones, and around 92% of those were seen once. 1.5% of the sample is taken by the ten largest.

The sequenced sample was peripheral blood, obtained in a trial of Ad26.COV2.S vaccine versus placebo. These receptors were collected from a person between 18 and 60 years old who received the Ad26.COV2.S COVID-19 vaccine or a placebo.

DNA for the CDR3: TGTGCCAGCAGTTGGGGGGACAGGAAGGTAGACGAGCAGTACTTC. This encodes CASSWGDRKVDEQYF. V gene TRBV6-6 combines with J gene TRBJ2-7; the match to TRBD1 covers 8 bases. From germline, CDR1 is MNHNY and CDR2 SVGAGI (reference sequence). This CDR3 has 15 residues. The V and J ends lost 4 bases and 5 bases, in that order; junction bases with no gene match: 10.

V is TRBV4-3 and J is TRBJ2-7, with D possibly matching TRBD2 (6 bases). The CDR3 spans 15 residues. Trimming took off 1 base at V and 0 bases at J, with 10 bases between the two ends. Per germline, CDR1 LGHNA and CDR2 YSLEER. The CDR3 bases are TGCGCCAGCAGCCAAGTGGGCGGGAACTCCTACGAGCAGTACTTC. Protein: CASSQVGGNSYEQYF.

CDR3 amino acids: CASGWGQWDYNSPLHF. The CDR3 DNA reads as TGTGCCAGCGGTTGGGGCCAGTGGGACTATAATTCACCCCTCCACTTT. This rearrangement joins TRBV27 to TRBJ1-6; the D gene is possibly TRBD1 (5 bases). Germline CDR1 reads MNHEY; CDR2 reads SMNVEV (reference sequence). The CDR3 length is 16 residues. The V end was cut by 8 bases, the J end by 3 bases, with 17 bases between.

The count of this clone is one. The rearrangement links TRBV6-5 to TRBJ1-4; D is unresolved. With 0 bases removed from V and 4 bases from J, the gap between germline ends came to 6 bases. Germline V gives CDR1 MNHEY, CDR2 SVGAGI. The CDR3 length is 14 residues. The CDR3 nucleotides are TGTGCCAGCAGTTACTCGAGCAGTAATGAAAAACTGTTTTTT. This sequence encodes CASSYSSSNEKLFF.

The chain carries TRBV2 and TRBJ1-1; D ambiguous. The CDR3 sequence is 15 residues long. Trimming removed 5 bases from V and 1 base from J, with 14 bases in between. Germline V CDR1 and CDR2: SNHLY, FYNNEI. This CDR3 is CASSKEVLGNTEAFF. DNA for the CDR3: TGTGCCAGCAGTAAGGAGGTATTAGGGAACACTGAAGCTTTCTTT.

The CDR3 here is CASSRGWGGDEKLFF. The CDR3 coding sequence is TGTGCCAGCAGCCGCGGTTGGGGGGGCGATGAAAAACTGTTTTTT. The chain employs TRBV6-5 and TRBJ1-4, with TRBD1 as a possible D gene (6 bases). Germline V gene data show CDR1 as MNHEY and CDR2 as SVGAGI. The CDR3 has 15 amino acids. The V end was cut by 6 bases, the J end by 6 bases, with 17 bases between.

The chain recombines TRBV29-1 with TRBJ1-2; D not resolved. Trimming took 3 bases from V and 7 from J, leaving 9 bases between them. In germline, CDR1 is SQVTM, CDR2 ANQGSEA. This CDR3 is 11 amino acids long. The DNA of the CDR3 is TGCAGCGTTGATCGGCAGTTTGGCTACACCTTC. It specifies CSVDRQFGYTF.

V usage is TRBV7-2 and J usage is TRBJ1-2, with D hard to call. The CDR3 spans 15 residues. The ends were cut back, 4 bases at V and 2 bases at J, with 14 bases in the middle. The germline V gene has CDR1 SGHTA and CDR2 FQGNSA. CDR3 protein: CASSYLPGGNYGYTF. The DNA of the CDR3 is TGTGCCAGCAGCTATCTCCCCGGAGGCAACTATGGCTACACCTTC.

In this sample, this clone turned up once. V and J are TRBV3-1 (or the pseudogene TRBV3-2) and TRBJ2-7, with D unclear. Germline CDR1 reads LGHDT; CDR2 reads YNNKEL (reference sequence). This CDR3 comprises 12 residues. Trimming left V 0 bases short and J 5 bases short, with 5 bases between. The CDR3 DNA sequence: TGTGCCAGCAGCCAAGATCTGAACGAGCAGTACTTC. Translated, it gives CASSQDLNEQYF.

This rearrangement joins TRBV7-2 to TRBJ2-3, with 13 bases fitting TRBD2. The CDR3 contains 15 residues. The germline gives CDR1 SGHTA, CDR2 FQGNSA. The ends lost 3 bases at V and 6 bases at J; junction bases unmatched: 3. CDR3 protein: CASSLGLAGTDTQYF. DNA for the CDR3: TGTGCCAGCAGCTTGGGACTAGCGGGGACCGATACGCAGTATTTT.

The CDR3 protein is CASSFPPGGEQFF. The CDR3 nucleotides read TGTGCCAGCAGCTTCCCCCCTGGCGGTGAGCAGTTCTTC. V is TRBV5-4 and J is TRBJ2-1; no clear D. The length of the CDR3 is 13 residues. The germline gives CDR1 SGHNT, CDR2 YYREEE (reference sequence). V dropped 2 bases and J dropped 9 bases, with 12 bases sitting between them.

The CDR3 region is CASSLEGAETQYF. CDR3 bases: TGTGCCAGCAGCTTGGAGGGCGCGGAGACCCAGTACTTC. The rearrangement uses TRBV5-4 and TRBJ2-5; D remains ambiguous. Trimming stripped 0 bases from V and 5 bases from J, with 8 bases between. Germline loops: CDR1 SGHNT, CDR2 YYREEE (reference sequence). The CDR3 consists of 13 residues. Combining the CDR3 with reference TRBV5-4 and TRBJ2-5 gives the whole variable domain ETGVTQSPTHLIKTRGQQVTLRCSSQSGHNTVSWYQQALGQGPQFIFQYYREEENGRGNFPPRFSGLQFPNYSSELNVNALELDDSALYLCASSLEGAETQYFGPGTRLLVL.

V and J are TRBV9 and TRBJ2-3; D is unclear. The V and J ends lost 3 bases and 4 bases respectively, with 15 bases between them. This CDR3 is built from 15 residues. Germline-derived CDR1 and CDR2 are SGDLS and YYNGEE. In nucleotides, the CDR3 is TGTGCCAGCAGCGCCCCTAGATCCCCCGCAGATACGCAGTATTTT. Its protein product is CASSAPRSPADTQYF.

This clone appeared a single time. This sequence joins TRBV2 and TRBJ2-7; D is unclear. From germline, CDR1 is SNHLY and CDR2 FYNNEI. With 6 bases removed from V and 3 bases from J, the gap between germline ends came to 6 bases. This CDR3 region has 11 residues. In nucleotides, the CDR3 is TGTGCCAGCAGGCTCTACTACGAGCAGTACTTC. Its translation: CASRLYYEQYF.

The chain combines TRBV5-1 with TRBJ2-2, with D maybe TRBD2 (6 bases). The germline gives CDR1 SGHRS, CDR2 YFSETQ. This CDR3 spans 16 amino acids. Trimming removed 8 bases at V and 4 bases at J, with 21 bases between. In DNA form, the CDR3 reads TGCGCCAGTACAGGAGGGGCGGGACCGGGCACCGGGGAGCTGTTTTTT. It is translated as CASTGGAGPGTGELFF.

The J gene is TRBJ1-1, the V gene TRBV12-5; unclear D gene. The germline V and J ends were trimmed by 1 base and 4 bases, with 13 bases remaining between them. This CDR3 spans 15 amino acids. Germline V gives CDR1 LGHNT, CDR2 FRNRAP. The CDR3 DNA reads as TGTGCTAGTGGTTTGGGCCTCGAAAGGAGCACTGAAGCTTTCTTT. It translates to CASGLGLERSTEAFF.

The genes are TRBV10-1 and TRBJ2-5; a possible D gene is TRBD2 (5 bases). Germline V lookup: CDR1 WNHNN, CDR2 SYGVQD (reference sequence). The CDR3 consists of 14 residues. Trimming left V 3 bases short and J 7 bases short, with 15 bases between. CDR3 loop: CASSDEGYGGTQYF. The CDR3 DNA is TGCGCCAGCAGTGACGAGGGCTATGGAGGGACCCAGTACTTC.

This rearrangement joins TRBV5-1 to TRBJ2-7; tentatively, D is TRBD1 (6 bases). CDR1 is SGHRS, CDR2 YFSETQ, per germline. V lost 7 bases and J lost 6, with 17 bases in between. The CDR3 consists of 13 residues. The CDR3: CASEDSFSREQYF. DNA of the CDR3: TGCGCCAGCGAGGACAGCTTCTCTCGCGAGCAGTACTTC. Based on the CDR3 plus reference TRBV5-1 and TRBJ2-7, the full variable domain is KAGVTQTPRYLIKTRGQQVTLSCSPISGHRSVSWYQQTPGQGLQFLFEYFSETQRNKGNFPGRFSGRQFSNSRSEMNVSTLELGDSALYLCASEDSFSREQYFGPGTRLTVT.

The chain employs TRBV18 and TRBJ2-1; D uncertain. This CDR3 spans 13 amino acids. Per the germline V gene, CDR1 is KGHSH and CDR2 is LQKENI. Trimming cost V 3 bases and J 4 bases, with 7 bases left between them. CDR3 coding DNA: TGTGCCAGCTCACCCCTCGATTACAATGAGCAGTTCTTC. Translating it yields CASSPLDYNEQFF.

This chain joins TRBV7-2 and TRBJ2-6; D might be TRBD1 or TRBD2, each matching 6 bases. This CDR3 region has 19 residues. V was pared by 5 bases and J by 5 bases, with 25 bases between. From germline, CDR1 is SGHTA and CDR2 FQGNSA. This CDR3 reads CASSPLRGATSMRANVLTF. In DNA, the CDR3 is TGTGCCAGCAGCCCGCTGAGGGGGGCCACTTCTATGAGGGCCAACGTCCTGACTTTC. The whole variable domain, remainder taken from reference TRBV7-2 and TRBJ2-6, is GAGVSQSPSNKVTEKGKDVELRCDPISGHTALYWYRQSLGQGLEFLIYFQGNSAPDKSGLPSDRFSAERTGGSVSTLTIQRTQQEDSAVYLCASSPLRGATSMRANVLTFGAGSRLTVL.

This CDR3 reads CASSPMGQGGNQPQHF. CDR3 in DNA: TGTGCCAGCAGTCCCATGGGGCAGGGAGGGAATCAGCCCCAGCATTTT. This sequence joins TRBV6-2 or TRBV6-3 and TRBJ1-5; a weak D match, TRBD1 (5 bases). The CDR3 sequence is 16 residues long. Trimming removed 5 bases at V and 4 bases at J, with 18 bases between. Germline V gene sequence: CDR1 MNHEY, CDR2 SVGEGT.

This clone was seen only once. The chain couples TRBV29-1 to TRBJ1-1; no clear D gene. Germline V gives CDR1 SQVTM, CDR2 ANQGSEA. This CDR3 has 13 amino acids. The V end was cut by 5 bases, the J end by 3 bases, with 13 bases between. The DNA for the CDR3 is TGCAGCGTTCAAAGGAGGTTGGACACTGAAGCTTTCTTT. Protein sequence: CSVQRRLDTEAFF.

V usage is TRBV5-1 and J usage is TRBJ2-1; TRBD2 matches at 13 bases. The CDR3 runs 16 residues. CDR1 SGHRS and CDR2 YFSETQ come from the germline V gene. V was pared by 2 bases and J by 5 bases, with 4 bases of the junction left unmatched. CDR3 in amino acids: CASSLWGTSGDNEQFF. The CDR3 nucleotides read TGCGCCAGCAGCTTATGGGGGACTAGCGGGGACAATGAGCAGTTCTTC.

This sequence joins TRBV7-9 and TRBJ2-2; 9 positions match TRBD1. CDR3 length equals 15 residues. CDR1 is SEHNR, CDR2 FQNEAQ, per germline (reference sequence). The junction had 4 bases not matched to a gene; V was cut back by 5 bases and J by 3 bases. CDR3 DNA: TGTGCCAGCAGCACCGGGACAGGGTACACCGGGGAGCTGTTTTTT. This gives the protein CASSTGTGYTGELFF.

This rearrangement joins TRBV19 to TRBJ1-5; D is unclear. CDR1 and CDR2 (germline): LNHDA, SQIVND (reference sequence). The CDR3 covers 14 residues. The V and J ends lost 3 bases and 6 bases respectively, with 12 bases between them. CDR3 residues: CASSIQGAGQPQHF. DNA of the CDR3: TGTGCCAGTAGTATTCAAGGTGCGGGTCAGCCCCAGCATTTT.

The chain is built from TRBV18 and TRBJ1-5; tentatively, D is TRBD1 (5 bases). The CDR3 extends over 13 amino acids. The V gene lost 6 bases and the J gene lost 5 bases, with 11 bases spanning the gap. Germline lookup yields CDR1 KGHSH and CDR2 LQKENI. CDR3 nucleotides: TGTGCCAGCTCTTTCCAGGGAGATCAGCCCCAGCATTTT. Protein product: CASSFQGDQPQHF.

CDR3 region: CASSLRDSNEKLFF. DNA for the CDR3: TGTGCCAGCAGCTTAAGGGACAGTAATGAAAAACTGTTTTTT. The chain couples TRBV7-8 to TRBJ1-4, with 7 nucleotides matching TRBD1. Germline assignment: CDR1 SGHVS and CDR2 FQNEAQ. This CDR3 spans 14 amino acids. V lost 2 bases to trimming and J lost 4 bases; unmatched junction nucleotides: 1.

The table lists this clone with a count of one. V usage is TRBV7-2 and J usage is TRBJ1-5; 8 positions match TRBD1. V was clipped by 1 base and J by 6 bases; unmatched bases: 8. This CDR3 region has 16 residues. The germline CDR1 and CDR2 sequences are SGHTA and FQGNSA. The CDR3 is CASSLGTGRLGQPQHF. The CDR3 nucleotides read TGTGCCAGCAGCTTAGGGACAGGGAGGCTCGGTCAGCCCCAGCATTTT. Full variable domain (rest looked up from reference TRBV7-2 and TRBJ1-5): GAGVSQSPSNKVTEKGKDVELRCDPISGHTALYWYRQSLGQGLEFLIYFQGNSAPDKSGLPSDRFSAERTGGSVSTLTIQRTQQEDSAVYLCASSLGTGRLGQPQHFGDGTRLSIL.